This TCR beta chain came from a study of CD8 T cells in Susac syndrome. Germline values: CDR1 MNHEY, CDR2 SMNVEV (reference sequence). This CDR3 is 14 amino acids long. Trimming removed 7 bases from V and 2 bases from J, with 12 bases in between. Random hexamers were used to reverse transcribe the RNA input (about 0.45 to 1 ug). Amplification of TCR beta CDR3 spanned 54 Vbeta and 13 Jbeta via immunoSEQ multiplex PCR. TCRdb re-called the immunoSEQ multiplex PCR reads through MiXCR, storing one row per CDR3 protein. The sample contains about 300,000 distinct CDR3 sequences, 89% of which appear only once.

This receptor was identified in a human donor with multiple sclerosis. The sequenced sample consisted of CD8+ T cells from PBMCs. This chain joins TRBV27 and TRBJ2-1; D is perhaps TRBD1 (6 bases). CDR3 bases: TGTGCCAGCACCCGCCGGGACACCTACAATGAGCAGTTCTTC. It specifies CASTRRDTYNEQFF.